Sequencing of this TCR beta chain was carried out in a study of blood T cell repertoires in COVID-19. Study details: Whether acute or convalescent, the COVID-19 samples came from the United States, Italy and Spain.

Sequenced by immunoSEQ multiplex PCR; TCRdb stores in-frame clones only, minus some. The table has 85,000 to 90,000 clones, approximately 79% seen once. For this clone: This is likely a read error, given that the CDR3 carries no conserved phenylalanine or tryptophan at its end. No DNA is shown, since the ends of the CDR3 on it are uncertain; the CDR3 is the one TCRdb lists.

The CDR3 is 9 amino acids long, termini counted. Germline CDR1 reads LNHDA; CDR2 reads SQIVND (reference sequence). Sample: peripheral blood. The V and J genes are TRBV19 and TRBJ2-4; TRBD2, the table's D call, was not compared with the DNA. The TCR originated in a man in his 70s with acute or convalescent COVID-19. The CDR3 is CASNLRGRD.